This T cell receptor beta chain was captured in a study of blood T cell repertoires in COVID-19. CDR1 LNHDA and CDR2 SQIVND come from the germline V gene (reference sequence). The CDR3 covers 15 residues. V lost 3 bases, J lost 4 bases, and 13 bases lay in between. Only in-frame clones appear in the TCRdb table, and some are missing; sequencing was by immunoSEQ multiplex PCR. The sample includes approximately 530,000 clones, roughly nine tenths of them seen just once. The chain is built from TRBV19 and TRBJ1-5; weak D call: TRBD1 (6 bases). The sequencing input was peripheral blood. The TCR was taken from a woman between 45 and 60 years old with COVID-19, enrolled during active disease. Here the CDR3 reads CASSIIGQGNQPQHF. The CDR3 nucleotides are TGTGCCAGTAGTATTATAGGGCAGGGGAATCAGCCCCAGCATTTT.